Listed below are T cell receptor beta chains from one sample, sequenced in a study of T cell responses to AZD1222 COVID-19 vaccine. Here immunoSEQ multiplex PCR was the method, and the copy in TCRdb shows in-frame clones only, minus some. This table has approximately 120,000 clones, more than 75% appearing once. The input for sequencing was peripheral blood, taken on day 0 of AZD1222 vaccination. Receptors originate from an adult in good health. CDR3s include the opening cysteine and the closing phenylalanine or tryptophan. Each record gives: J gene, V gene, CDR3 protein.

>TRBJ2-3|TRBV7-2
CASSLVSSTRTSTDTQYF
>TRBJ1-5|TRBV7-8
CASSPPYQPQHF
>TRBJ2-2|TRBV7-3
CASSLTTGANTGELFF
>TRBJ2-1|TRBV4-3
CASSPVTGARPDNEQFF
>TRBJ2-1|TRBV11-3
CASSSGPSRGEQFF
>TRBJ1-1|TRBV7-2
CASSLVLGLGDTEAFF
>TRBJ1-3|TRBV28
CASSLGGSLKGNTIYF
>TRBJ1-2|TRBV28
CASSPHYGYTF
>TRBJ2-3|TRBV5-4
CASSLTTTSGDTQYF
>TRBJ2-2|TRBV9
CASSFGSVTGELFF
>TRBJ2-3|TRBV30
CAWGVTDTQYF
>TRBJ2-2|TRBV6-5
CASSTPLPGTGELFF
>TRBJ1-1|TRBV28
CASTNDRGTEAFF
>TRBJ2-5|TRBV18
CASSPAGAKETQYF
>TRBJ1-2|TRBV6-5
CASKQALGGGYTF
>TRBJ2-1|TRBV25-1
CASSESGREPYNEQFF
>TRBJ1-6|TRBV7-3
CASSLTFGHSPLHF
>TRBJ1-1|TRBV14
CASSLQSRNTEAFF
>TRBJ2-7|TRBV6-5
CASSYSGTTKTYEQYF
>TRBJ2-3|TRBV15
CATSRRAQGDTQYF
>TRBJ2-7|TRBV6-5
CASSFGGPYEQYF
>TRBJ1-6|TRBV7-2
CASSLIGTGVNSPLHF
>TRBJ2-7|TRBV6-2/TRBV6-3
CASSYDLVRAEQYF
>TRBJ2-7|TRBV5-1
CASSETGTAYEQYF
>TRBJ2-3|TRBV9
CASSVEGGGSYTDTQYF
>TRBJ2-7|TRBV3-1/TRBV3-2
CASSQGGDEQYF
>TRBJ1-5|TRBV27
CASSSNRERQPQHF
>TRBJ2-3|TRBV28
CATSAGGSTDTQYF
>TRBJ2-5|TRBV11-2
CASSPLRGGRETQYF
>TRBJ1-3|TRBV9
CASSGGDSGGNTIYF
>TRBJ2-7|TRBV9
CASSATLAGGNEQYF
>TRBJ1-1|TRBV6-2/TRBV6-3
CASSRRAEAFF
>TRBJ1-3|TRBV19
CASTRTHSGNTIYF
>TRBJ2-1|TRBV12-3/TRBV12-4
CASSLLDRQFF
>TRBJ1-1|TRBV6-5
CASSFLMQANTEAFF
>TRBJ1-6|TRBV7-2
CASSLTGALLSSYNSPLHF
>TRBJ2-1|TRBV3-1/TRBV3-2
CASSQDPGREQFF
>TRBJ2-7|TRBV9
CASSVGAPGGEYEQYF